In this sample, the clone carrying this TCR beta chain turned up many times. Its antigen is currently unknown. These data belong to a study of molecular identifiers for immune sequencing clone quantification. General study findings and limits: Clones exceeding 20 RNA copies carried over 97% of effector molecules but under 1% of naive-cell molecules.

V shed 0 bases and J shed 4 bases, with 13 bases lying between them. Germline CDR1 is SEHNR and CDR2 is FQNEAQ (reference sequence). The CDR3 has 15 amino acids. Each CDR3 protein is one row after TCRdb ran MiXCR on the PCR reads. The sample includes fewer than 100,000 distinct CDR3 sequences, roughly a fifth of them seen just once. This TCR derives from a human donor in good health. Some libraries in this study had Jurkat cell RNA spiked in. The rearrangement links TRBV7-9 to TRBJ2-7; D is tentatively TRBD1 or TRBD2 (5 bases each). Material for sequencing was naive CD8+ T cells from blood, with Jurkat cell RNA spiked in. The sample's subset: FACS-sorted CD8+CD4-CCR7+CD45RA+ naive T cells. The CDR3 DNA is TGTGCCAGCAGCTTAGCGCCCGGGGCAGGGTACGAGCAGTACTTC. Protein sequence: CASSLAPGAGYEQYF.